This T cell receptor beta chain originates from a study of blood T cell repertoires in COVID-19 (TCRdb year 2020). Study-wide context: Samples from collaborators originated in the United States, Italy and Spain and spanned both the acute and convalescent phases of COVID-19. The prospective study material was composed of cDNA or gDNA derived from T cells, B-cell-depleted T cells, or PBMCs. Subjects who had been exposed to COVID-19, were actively infected with it, or had recovered from it provided the deeply sampled blood TCRbeta repertoires that made up the dataset. The repertoires were made available in a free public database intended to serve as a resource for research on the immune response to SARS-CoV-2. The samples were drawn from two sources: the first 160 participants of the ongoing ImmuneRACE study, and 950 to 1,500 subjects contributed by 6 global collaborators. Nearly every sample came with metadata listing a de-identified subject ID, COVID-19 status, age in years and sex. HLA class I and class II types, where available, came from metadata supplied by the sample provider rather than from assay-based typing. Overall study outcomes, separate from this receptor: The quantity of clinical and demographic metadata differed by source and by participant and was supplied without curation.

Remarks on this clone: Its antigen specificity is not known. The sample holds no much larger clone one base away, and base qualities are not on file.

TCRbeta CDR3 regions were amplified from genomic DNA using the immunoSEQ Assay, a bias-controlled multiplex PCR. The paper's processing steps were these. The number of nucleated cells in each sample was estimated from the amplification of reference gene primers within the assay. To quantify the absolute abundance of each unique TCRbeta CDR3 rearrangement, sequence reads were collapsed and filtered. For each sample, productive Simpson clonality was calculated by taking the square root of Simpson's diversity index across productive rearrangements. TCRdb limited this immuneACCESS table to in-frame rearrangements with V and J called. A share of clones is missing; checked studies link under half to unresolved V genes, and the rest is unexplained. Clone size and V and J calls were adopted from that table, with D and trimming inferred from the DNA. The sample table lists approximately 300,000 clones, roughly 82% of them with a count of one. 1.5% to 2% of the sample lies in the top ten.

Each collaborating institution followed its own protocols to collect whole blood in K2EDTA tubes. For TCRbeta analysis, collaborator samples were shipped as frozen whole blood, as isolated PBMCs, or as DNA extracted from either sample type. The origin of this receptor is a woman between 45 and 60 years old with acute or convalescent COVID-19. Source material: peripheral blood.

The DNA sequence is as follows: TGTGCCAGCAGCACCCGCAGCAAGCGGGGCCCGAATACGCAGTATTTT. This sequence encodes CASSTRSKRGPNTQYF. The V gene is TRBV11-2 and the J gene is TRBJ2-3; TRBD2 lines up with 7 middle nucleotides. CDR1 and CDR2 are drawn from the germline V gene: SGHAT, FQNNGV. V trim: 5 bases; J trim: 7 bases; unmatched bases: 15. CDR3 length: 16 amino acids, cysteine to phenylalanine. Left in the record is the CDR3 DNA by itself, 48 bases read in frame from the first base.